This T cell receptor (beta chain) is from a study of shared clonotypes between healthy human individuals. Trimming removed 2 bases from V and 7 bases from J; junction bases left unmatched: 7. The CDR3 length is 14 residues. Germline V gene sequence: CDR1 MNHEY, CDR2 SMNVEV (reference sequence). Sorted-subset replicate PCRs used 150 to 200 ng DNA, some 30,000 T cell genomes. The repertoire was sequenced with immunoSEQ multiplex PCR; TCRdb's copy has only in-frame clones and lacks some. The sample yields 650,000 to 700,000 clones, roughly 88% seen once. Sequencing was done on a sample of memory CD8+ T cells from PBMCs. Regarding subset: CD45RO+ cells pooled with CCR7-negative TemRA cells. The J gene is TRBJ1-1, the V gene TRBV27, with 7 nucleotides matching TRBD1. The TCR sequence derives from a man aged 18 to 29 in good health. Some clones in this sample may be carry-over from other donors' samples. The CDR3: CASSLVYGTVEAFF. The CDR3 bases are TGTGCCAGCAGTTTAGTGTATGGGACAGTTGAAGCTTTCTTT.